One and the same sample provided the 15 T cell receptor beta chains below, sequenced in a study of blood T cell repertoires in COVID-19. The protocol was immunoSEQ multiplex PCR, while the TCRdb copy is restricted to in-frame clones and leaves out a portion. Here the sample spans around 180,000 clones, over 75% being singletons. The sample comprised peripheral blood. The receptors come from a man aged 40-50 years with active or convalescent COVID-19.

The DNA of the CDR3 is TGTGCCAGCAGTTTAGTTCCGGGATTCAACACTGAAGCTTTCTTT. Protein sequence: CASSLVPGFNTEAFF. The chain employs TRBV27 and TRBJ1-1; D gene unclear. Germline CDR1 reads MNHEY; CDR2 reads SMNVEV (reference sequence). Trimming stripped 2 bases from V and 2 bases from J, with 12 bases between. The CDR3 length is 15 residues.

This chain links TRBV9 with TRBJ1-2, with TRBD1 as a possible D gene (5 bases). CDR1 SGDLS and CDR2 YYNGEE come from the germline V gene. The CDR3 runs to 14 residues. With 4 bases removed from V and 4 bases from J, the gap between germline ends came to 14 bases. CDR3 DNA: TGTGCCAGCAGCCCCCCGACAGCAGGCTATGGCTACACCTTC. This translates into CASSPPTAGYGYTF.

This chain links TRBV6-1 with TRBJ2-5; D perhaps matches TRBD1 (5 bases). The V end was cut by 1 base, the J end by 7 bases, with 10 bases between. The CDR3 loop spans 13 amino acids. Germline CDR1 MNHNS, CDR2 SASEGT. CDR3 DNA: TGTGCCAGCAGTGAAGAAAGGGGTGGGACCCAGTACTTC. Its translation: CASSEERGGTQYF.

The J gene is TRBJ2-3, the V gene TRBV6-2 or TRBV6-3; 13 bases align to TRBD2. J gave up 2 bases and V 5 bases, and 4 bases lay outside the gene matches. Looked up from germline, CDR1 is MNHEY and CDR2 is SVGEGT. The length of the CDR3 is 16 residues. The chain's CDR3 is CASSRTSGGVTDTQYF. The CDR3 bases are TGTGCCAGCAGTCGGACTAGCGGGGGAGTCACAGATACGCAGTATTTT.

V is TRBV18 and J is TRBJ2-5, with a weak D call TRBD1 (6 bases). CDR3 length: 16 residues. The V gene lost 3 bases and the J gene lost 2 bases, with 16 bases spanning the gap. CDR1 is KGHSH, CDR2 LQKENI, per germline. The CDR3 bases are TGTGCCAGCTCACCCAACTCCAGGGGATATCAAGAGACCCAGTACTTC. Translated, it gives CASSPNSRGYQETQYF.

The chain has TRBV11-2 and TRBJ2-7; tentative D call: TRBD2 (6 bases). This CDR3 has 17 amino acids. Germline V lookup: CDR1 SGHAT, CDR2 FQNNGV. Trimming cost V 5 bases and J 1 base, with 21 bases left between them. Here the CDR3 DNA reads TGTGCCAGCAGCCCCCTAAAAAGCCGGGGGAGGTCCTACGAGCAGTACTTC. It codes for CASSPLKSRGRSYEQYF.

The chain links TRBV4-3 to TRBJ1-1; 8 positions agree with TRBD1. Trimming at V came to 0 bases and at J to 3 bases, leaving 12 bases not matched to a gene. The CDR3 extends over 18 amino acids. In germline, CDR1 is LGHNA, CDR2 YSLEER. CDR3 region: CASSQEIQGAGVDTEAFF. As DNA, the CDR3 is TGCGCCAGCAGCCAAGAAATTCAGGGGGCCGGGGTTGACACTGAAGCTTTCTTT.

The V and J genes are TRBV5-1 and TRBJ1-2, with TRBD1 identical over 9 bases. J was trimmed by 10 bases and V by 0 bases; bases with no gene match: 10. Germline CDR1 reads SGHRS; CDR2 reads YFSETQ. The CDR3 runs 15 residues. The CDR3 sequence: CASSLVADRGGSYTF. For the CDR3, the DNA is TGCGCCAGCAGCTTGGTCGCGGACAGGGGAGGATCCTACACCTTC.

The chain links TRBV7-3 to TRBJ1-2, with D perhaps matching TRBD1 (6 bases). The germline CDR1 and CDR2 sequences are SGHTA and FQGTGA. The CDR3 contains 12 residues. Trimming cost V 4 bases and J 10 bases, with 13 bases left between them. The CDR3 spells CASSSDSGAYTF. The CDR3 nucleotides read TGTGCCAGCAGCTCCGACTCAGGGGCCTACACCTTC.

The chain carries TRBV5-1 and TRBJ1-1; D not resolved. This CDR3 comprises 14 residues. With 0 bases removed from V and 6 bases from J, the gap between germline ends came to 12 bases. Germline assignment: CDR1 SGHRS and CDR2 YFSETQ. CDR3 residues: CASSLEQSGSEAFF. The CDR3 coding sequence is TGCGCCAGCAGCTTGGAGCAGTCGGGGTCTGAAGCTTTCTTT.

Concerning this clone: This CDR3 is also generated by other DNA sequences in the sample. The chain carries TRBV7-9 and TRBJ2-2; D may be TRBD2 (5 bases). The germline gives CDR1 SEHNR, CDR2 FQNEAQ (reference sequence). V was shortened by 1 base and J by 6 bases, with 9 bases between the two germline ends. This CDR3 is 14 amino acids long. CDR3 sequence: CASSLVREAGELFF. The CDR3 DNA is TGTGCCAGCAGCTTAGTGAGGGAAGCCGGGGAGCTGTTTTTT. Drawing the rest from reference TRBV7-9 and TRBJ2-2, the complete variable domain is DTGVSQNPRHKITKRGQNVTFRCDPISEHNRLYWYRQTLGQGPEFLTYFQNEAQLEKSRLLSDRFSAERPKGSFSTLEIQRTEQGDSAMYLCASSLVREAGELFFGEGSRLTVL.

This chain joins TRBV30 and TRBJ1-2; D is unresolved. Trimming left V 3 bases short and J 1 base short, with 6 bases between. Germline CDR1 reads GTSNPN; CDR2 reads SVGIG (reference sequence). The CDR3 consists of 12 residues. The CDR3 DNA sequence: TGTGCCTGGAGCGATAGTAACTATGGCTACACCTTC. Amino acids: CAWSDSNYGYTF.

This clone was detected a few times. The CDR3 DNA is TGCGCCAGCAGCTCCGGGGGGCTTCAGGGAGCTCGAAAGAACACTGAAGCTTTCTTT. The encoded protein is CASSSGGLQGARKNTEAFF. This chain links TRBV5-1 with TRBJ1-1; tentative D call: TRBD1 (6 bases). The CDR3 has 19 residues. In germline, CDR1 is SGHRS, CDR2 YFSETQ. V lost 3 bases, J lost 1 base, and 25 bases lay in between.

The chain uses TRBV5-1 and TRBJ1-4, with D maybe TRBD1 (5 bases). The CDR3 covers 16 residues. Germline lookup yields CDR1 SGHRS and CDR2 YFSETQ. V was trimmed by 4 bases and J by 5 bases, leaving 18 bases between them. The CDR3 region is CASSEPTGTGNEKLFF. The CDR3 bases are TGCGCCAGCAGCGAACCAACCGGGACTGGGAATGAAAAACTGTTTTTT.

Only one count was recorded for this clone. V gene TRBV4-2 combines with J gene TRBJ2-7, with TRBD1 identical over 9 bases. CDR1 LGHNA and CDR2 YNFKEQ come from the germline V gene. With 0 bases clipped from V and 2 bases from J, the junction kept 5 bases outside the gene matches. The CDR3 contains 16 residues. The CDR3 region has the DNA TGTGCCAGCAGCCAAGATCCCGGGACAGGGCCCTACGAGCAGTACTTC. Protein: CASSQDPGTGPYEQYF.